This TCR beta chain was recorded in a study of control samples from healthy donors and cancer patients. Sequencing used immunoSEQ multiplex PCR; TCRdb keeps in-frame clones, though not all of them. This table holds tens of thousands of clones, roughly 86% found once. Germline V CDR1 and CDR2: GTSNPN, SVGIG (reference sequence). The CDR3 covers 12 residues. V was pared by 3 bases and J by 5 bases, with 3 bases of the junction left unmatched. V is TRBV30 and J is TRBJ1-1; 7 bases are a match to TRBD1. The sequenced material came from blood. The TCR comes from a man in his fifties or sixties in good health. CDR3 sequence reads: CAWRARGTEAFF. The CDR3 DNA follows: TGTGCCTGGAGGGCCAGGGGGACTGAAGCTTTCTTT.